Listed below are T cell receptor beta chains from one sample, sequenced in a study of response to subunit inactivated influenza vaccine. In TCRdb, the RT-PCR reads were re-called with MiXCR into one record per CDR3 protein. The data show roughly 790,000 distinct CDR3 sequences, approximately 22% seen once. The specimen comprised PBMCs from blood, sampled 5 days after vaccination. All receptors come from a man in his fifties who received an inactivated influenza vaccine. Both conserved end residues are part of each CDR3.

V: TRBV5-6
CDR3: CASSLGPGWGNEQFF

V: TRBV5-4
CDR3: CASSPSPAGINTGELFF

V: TRBV6-1
CDR3: CASSEPAGGNEQYF

V: TRBV12-3/TRBV12-4
CDR3: CASSFGTSPRGYTF

V: TRBV7-2
CDR3: CASTRRQAGNTGELFF

V: TRBV18
CDR3: CASSPQRREPQHF

V: TRBV20-1
CDR3: CSARVPLAGALHEDTQYF

V: TRBV7-8
CDR3: CASSLGAGWETQYF

V: TRBV15
CDR3: CATSRDKGGNQPQHF

V: TRBV28
CDR3: CASSGGRTGLYEQYF

V: TRBV10-3
CDR3: CAIGKAVLLNEQFF

V: TRBV20-1
CDR3: CSANSGSGSPEQFF

V: TRBV24-1
CDR3: CATSVEGGRQFF

V: TRBV6-2/TRBV6-3
CDR3: CASRPSGAYEQYF

V: TRBV7-2
CDR3: CASSLMFVGREEDTQYF

V: TRBV29-1
CDR3: CSVEELAGGFSYNEQFF

V: TRBV7-2
CDR3: CASSLGTSGMTYEQYF

V: TRBV29-1
CDR3: CSVEMTLNTEAFF

V: TRBV7-9
CDR3: CASSLKGTSGELFF

V: TRBV7-2
CDR3: CASSPQEGHGYTF

V: TRBV7-2
CDR3: CASSWDPSRGNEQFF

V: TRBV5-1
CDR3: CASSLADFYGYTF

V: TRBV20-1
CDR3: CSASLRGGRETQYF

V: TRBV20-1
CDR3: CSAREPGGWGRRTDTQYF

V: TRBV20-1
CDR3: CSASASGGVDTQYF

V: TRBV5-1
CDR3: CASSLAGQGASDEQFF

V: TRBV21-1
CDR3: CASSIFVGPNTYEQYF

V: TRBV20-1
CDR3: CSATFWGSQETQYF

V: TRBV29-1
CDR3: CSVEIPPTF

V: TRBV10-3
CDR3: CAVQGPDGEQFF

V: TRBV12-3/TRBV12-4
CDR3: CASSFSGGGGTDTQYF